What follows are 24 T cell receptor beta chains derived from one specimen sequenced in a study of cytomegalovirus exposure and HLA in healthy donors. It was with 60 Vbeta and 13 Jbeta primers that the PCR ran. Clones were read by immunoSEQ multiplex PCR, and TCRdb kept only the in-frame ones, dropping some. The sample table includes around 40,000 clones. Sequencing input: PBMCs. The receptor source for this set is a man in his forties in good health and CMV-seropositive.

V is TRBV21-1 and J is TRBJ2-5; no check of the table's D call, TRBD1, against the DNA was made. TRBV21-1 is a pseudogene. The CDR3 length is 19 residues. CDR3 bases: TGTGCCAGCAGCAAAGCTGGGAGCGAGGGACAGGAGTACCAAGAGACCCAGTACTTC. It encodes CASSKAGSEGQEYQETQYF.

The chain recombines TRBV19 with TRBJ1-2, with D maybe TRBD1 (5 bases). This CDR3 has 15 residues. V was trimmed by 0 bases and J by 4 bases, leaving 12 bases between them. CDR1 is LNHDA and CDR2 is SQIVND in the germline V gene (reference sequence). CDR3: CASSIDHSQVYGYTF. The CDR3 DNA is TGTGCCAGTAGTATAGATCACTCACAGGTCTATGGCTACACCTTC.

CDR3 nucleotide sequence: TGTGCCAGCAGTTCGGGGGGCGAGCAGTACTTC. This encodes CASSSGGEQYF. This rearrangement joins TRBV6-5 to TRBJ2-7; 7 nucleotides agree with TRBD2. The CDR3 spans 11 residues. Germline CDR1 is MNHEY and CDR2 is SVGAGI. V trimming: 4 bases; J trimming: 6 bases; junction bases outside the gene matches: 0.

The chain couples TRBV5-6 to TRBJ2-2; a weak D match, TRBD1 (5 bases). Germline CDR1 and CDR2: SGHDT and YYEEEE. The CDR3 is 14 residues long. Trimming removed 1 base at V and 7 bases at J, with 11 bases between. The CDR3 spells CASSLIGASGELFF. The CDR3, as DNA: TGTGCCAGCAGCTTGATAGGGGCGAGCGGGGAGCTGTTTTTT. Looking up the rest from reference TRBV5-6 and TRBJ2-2 gives the full variable domain: DAGVTQSPTHLIKTRGQQVTLRCSPKSGHDTVSWYQQALGQGPQFIFQYYEEEERQRGNFPDRFSGHQFPNYSSELNVNALLLGDSALYLCASSLIGASGELFFGEGSRLTVL.

The V gene is TRBV2, the J gene TRBJ2-7; a weak D match, TRBD2 (6 bases). V lost 4 bases and J 12 bases, leaving 13 bases between the germline ends. The CDR3 is made up of 11 amino acids. Germline CDR1 is SNHLY and CDR2 is FYNNEI. CDR3 residues: CASSGPVGGYF. In DNA, the CDR3 is TGTGCCAGCAGTGGACCAGTCGGGGGGTACTTC.

The chain employs TRBV4-2 and TRBJ2-5, with 8 bases aligning to TRBD1. Germline CDR1 reads LGHNA; CDR2 reads YNFKEQ. V trimming: 4 bases; J trimming: 0 bases; junction bases outside the gene matches: 10. The CDR3 has 17 amino acids. The CDR3 loop is CASSLSQDRVYQETQYF. The CDR3 DNA reads TGTGCCAGCAGCCTCTCCCAGGACAGGGTCTACCAAGAGACCCAGTACTTC.

The V gene is TRBV7-2, the J gene TRBJ1-2; D might be TRBD1 (5 bases). V lost 3 bases and J 4 bases, leaving 9 bases between the germline ends. CDR1 and CDR2 (germline): SGHTA, FQGNSA. The CDR3 totals 13 residues. For the CDR3, the DNA is TGTGCCAGCAGCTTGGGGCTTGGCTATGGCTACACCTTC. Its protein product is CASSLGLGYGYTF.

This chain links TRBV9 with TRBJ2-7; the D gene is possibly TRBD1 (5 bases). The CDR3 spans 14 residues. V was shortened by 2 bases and J by 2 bases, with 11 bases between the two germline ends. Germline loops: CDR1 SGDLS, CDR2 YYNGEE. The CDR3 loop is CASSVPRVPYEQYF. The DNA of the CDR3 is TGTGCCAGCAGCGTCCCCAGGGTCCCCTACGAGCAGTACTTC.

The V gene is TRBV11-2, the J gene TRBJ2-1; 8 bases are a match to TRBD2. V shed 5 bases, J shed 5 bases, and the junction held 8 bases outside the gene matches. The CDR3 is 15 residues long. Germline V CDR1 and CDR2: SGHAT, FQNNGV. The chain's CDR3 is CASSTTSGQNNEQFF. The CDR3 region has the DNA TGTGCCAGCAGCACCACTAGCGGCCAGAACAATGAGCAGTTCTTC.

The chain joins TRBV6-5 to TRBJ1-5; D not resolved. The ends were cut back, 6 bases at V and 7 bases at J, with 19 bases in the middle. Germline loops: CDR1 MNHEY, CDR2 SVGAGI. The CDR3 totals 15 residues. The CDR3 loop is CASSPRSSWRQPQHF. The CDR3 DNA sequence: TGTGCCAGCAGCCCTAGGAGCTCCTGGAGGCAGCCCCAGCATTTT.

The chain uses TRBV11-2 and TRBJ2-2; TRBD2 matches at 8 bases. Germline V gene sequence: CDR1 SGHAT, CDR2 FQNNGV. The CDR3 covers 13 residues. J gave up 6 bases and V 5 bases, and 2 bases lay outside the gene matches. This chain's CDR3 is CASSREGAGELFF. Here the CDR3 DNA reads TGTGCCAGCAGCCGGGAGGGTGCCGGGGAGCTGTTTTTT.

The chain carries TRBV19 and TRBJ2-5, with 11 positions matching TRBD2. Trimming at V came to 6 bases and at J to 2 bases, leaving 2 bases not matched to a gene. Germline loops: CDR1 LNHDA, CDR2 SQIVND (reference sequence). The CDR3 totals 14 residues. CDR3 in DNA: TGTGCCAGTAGACTAGCGGGAGCTCAAGAGACCCAGTACTTC. The encoded protein is CASRLAGAQETQYF.

The chain carries TRBV7-9 and TRBJ2-2; TRBD2 might be the D (5 bases). V lost 5 bases and J 4 bases, leaving 11 bases between the germline ends. Germline assignment: CDR1 SEHNR and CDR2 FQNEAQ (reference sequence). The CDR3 runs to 14 residues. The CDR3 nucleotides are TGTGCCAGCAGCCTCGGACGGGGCACCGGGGAGCTGTTTTTT. Its protein product is CASSLGRGTGELFF. Complete variable domain (other parts from reference TRBV7-9 and TRBJ2-2): DTGVSQNPRHKITKRGQNVTFRCDPISEHNRLYWYRQTLGQGPEFLTYFQNEAQLEKSRLLSDRFSAERPKGSFSTLEIQRTEQGDSAMYLCASSLGRGTGELFFGEGSRLTVL.

V usage is TRBV6-6 and J usage is TRBJ2-7, with 8 bases that match TRBD2. Germline loops: CDR1 MNHNY, CDR2 SVGAGI (reference sequence). The V and J ends lost 5 bases and 4 bases, in that order; junction bases with no gene match: 7. The CDR3 spans 14 residues. The DNA for the CDR3 is TGTGCCAGCAGTCTGCAACCTAGCGGGTACGAGCAGTACTTC. This translates into CASSLQPSGYEQYF.

The chain uses TRBV6-5 and TRBJ1-4; D gene ambiguous. Trimming removed 6 bases from V and 0 bases from J, with 11 bases in between. This CDR3 spans 15 amino acids. Germline-derived CDR1 and CDR2 are MNHEY and SVGAGI. This CDR3 reads CASRRSYATNEKLFF. As DNA, the CDR3 is TGTGCCAGCAGGCGGTCGTACGCAACTAATGAAAAACTGTTTTTT.

This chain uses TRBV5-1 with TRBJ2-2; no clear D gene. The germline V and J ends were trimmed by 2 bases and 4 bases, with 15 bases remaining between them. CDR1 and CDR2 (germline): SGHRS, YFSETQ. The length of the CDR3 is 16 residues. CDR3 residues: CASSFNDFPGTGELFF. The CDR3 DNA reads TGCGCCAGCAGCTTTAATGACTTCCCTGGCACCGGGGAGCTGTTTTTT.

The chain is built from TRBV27 and TRBJ2-7; a possible D gene is TRBD1 (5 bases). V lost 4 bases, J lost 1 base, and 11 bases lay in between. Germline values: CDR1 MNHEY, CDR2 SMNVEV (reference sequence). The CDR3 covers 14 residues. The chain's CDR3 is CASSSYPGSYEQYF. The CDR3 DNA reads TGTGCCAGCAGTTCATACCCAGGGTCCTACGAGCAGTACTTC.

The genes are TRBV4-1 and TRBJ2-7; D unclear. The CDR3 runs 13 residues. Germline CDR1 and CDR2: MGHRA and YSYEKL. Trimming removed 1 base at V and 6 bases at J, with 10 bases between. This CDR3 is CASSQASFGEQYF. Written as DNA, the CDR3 is TGCGCCAGCAGCCAAGCAAGTTTCGGCGAGCAGTACTTC.

This rearrangement joins TRBV7-9 to TRBJ2-2, with 11 bases identical to TRBD2. This CDR3 region has 16 residues. The junction had 4 bases not matched to a gene; V was cut back by 3 bases and J by 4 bases. Per the germline V gene, CDR1 is SEHNR and CDR2 is FQNEAQ (reference sequence). The CDR3 bases are TGTGCCAGCAGCTTTCGACTAGCGGGGTTCACCGGGGAGCTGTTTTTT. It yields the protein CASSFRLAGFTGELFF.

The chain carries TRBV6-1 and TRBJ2-5; D gene unclear. The CDR3 extends over 14 amino acids. Germline V gene lookup returns CDR1 MNHNS and CDR2 SASEGT. V was trimmed by 2 bases and J by 5 bases, leaving 12 bases between them. The CDR3 coding sequence is TGTGCCAGCAGTGAAAGCCCTAGTTTGGAGACCCAGTACTTC. Translated, it gives CASSESPSLETQYF.

About this clone: Distinct nucleotide sequences in the sample also encode this CDR3. The chain joins TRBV6-1 to TRBJ2-7; 13 positions match TRBD2. CDR1 is MNHNS, CDR2 SASEGT, per germline. The junction had 1 base not matched to a gene; V was cut back by 3 bases and J by 11 bases. The CDR3 runs to 12 residues. CDR3 nucleotide sequence: TGTGCCAGCAGTGAGGGGACTAGCGGGAAGTACTTC. Translation: CASSEGTSGKYF.

This sequence joins TRBV19 and TRBJ2-7; D is undetermined. V was trimmed by 5 bases and J by 6 bases, leaving 14 bases between them. The germline gives CDR1 LNHDA, CDR2 SQIVND (reference sequence). This CDR3 comprises 13 residues. The DNA for the CDR3 is TGTGCCAGTAGTTTGGTAGCTGTTGGCGAGCAGTACTTC. It translates to CASSLVAVGEQYF.

V and J are TRBV27 and TRBJ1-5, with D perhaps TRBD1 (5 bases). V was shortened by 2 bases and J by 6 bases, with 8 bases between the two germline ends. CDR1 is MNHEY, CDR2 SMNVEV, per germline (reference sequence). The CDR3 covers 13 residues. The CDR3 DNA is TGTGCCAGCAGTTTAGCAGGGTCTCAGCCCCAGCATTTT. Translating it yields CASSLAGSQPQHF.

The rearrangement uses TRBV6-1 and TRBJ2-7, with D maybe TRBD2 (5 bases). The CDR3 has 15 amino acids. Germline V gene sequence: CDR1 MNHNS, CDR2 SASEGT. Trimming took off 6 bases at V and 3 bases at J, with 18 bases between the two ends. The CDR3 reads CASRLDPEPLYEQYF. The CDR3, as DNA: TGTGCCAGCAGACTAGACCCAGAACCCCTCTACGAGCAGTACTTC.